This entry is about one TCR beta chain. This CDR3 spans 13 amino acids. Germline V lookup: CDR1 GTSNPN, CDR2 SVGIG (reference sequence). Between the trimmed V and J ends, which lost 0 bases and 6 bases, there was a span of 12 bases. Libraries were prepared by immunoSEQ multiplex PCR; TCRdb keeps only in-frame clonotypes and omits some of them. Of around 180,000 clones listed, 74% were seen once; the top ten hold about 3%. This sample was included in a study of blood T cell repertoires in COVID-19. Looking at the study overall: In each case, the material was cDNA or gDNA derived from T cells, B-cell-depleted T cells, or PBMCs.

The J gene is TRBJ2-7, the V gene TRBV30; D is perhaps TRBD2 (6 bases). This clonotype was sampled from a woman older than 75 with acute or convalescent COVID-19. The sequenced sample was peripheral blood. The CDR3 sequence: CAWSVRGTGEQYF. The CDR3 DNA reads TGTGCCTGGAGTGTTCGGGGGACTGGCGAGCAGTACTTC. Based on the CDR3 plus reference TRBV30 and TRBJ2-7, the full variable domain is SQTIHQWPATLVQPVGSPLSLECTVEGTSNPNLYWYRQAAGRGLQLLFYSVGIGQISSEVPQNLSASRPQDRQFILSSKKLLLSDSGFYLCAWSVRGTGEQYFGPGTRLTVT.